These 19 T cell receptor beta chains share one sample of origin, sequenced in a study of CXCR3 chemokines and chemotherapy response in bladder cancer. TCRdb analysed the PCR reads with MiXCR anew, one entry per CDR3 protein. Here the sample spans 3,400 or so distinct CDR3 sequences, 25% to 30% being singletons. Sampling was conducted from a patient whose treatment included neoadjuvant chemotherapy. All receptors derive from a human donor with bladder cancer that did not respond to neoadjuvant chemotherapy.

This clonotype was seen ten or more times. The CDR3 region has the DNA TGCAGTGCTAAACCAGGGGGCTTAACTGAAGCTTTCTTT. Protein sequence: CSAKPGGLTEAFF. The V call is TRBV20-1, the J call TRBJ1-1; 8 bases line up with TRBD1. CDR1 DFQATT and CDR2 SNEGSKA come from the germline V gene (reference sequence). The CDR3 covers 13 residues. V lost 4 bases, J lost 5 bases, and 6 bases stayed unmatched.

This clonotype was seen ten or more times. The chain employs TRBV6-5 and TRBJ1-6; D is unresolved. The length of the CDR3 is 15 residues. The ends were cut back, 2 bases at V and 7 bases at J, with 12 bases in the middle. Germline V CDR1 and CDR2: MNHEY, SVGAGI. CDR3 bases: TGTGCCAGCAGTTACCAAACCGTGGGGAATTCACCCCTCCACTTT. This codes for CASSYQTVGNSPLHF.

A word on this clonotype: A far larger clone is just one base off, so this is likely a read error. For the CDR3, the DNA is TGTGCCAGCAGCTCAGGACAGGGAGCCAAAAACAATCAGTACTTC. Its protein product is CASSSGQGAKNNQYF. The chain links TRBV6-5 to TRBJ2-1, with 8 bases that match TRBD1. The J call may be faulty, since TRBJ2-4 better matches the DNA end. The CDR3 consists of 15 residues. In germline, CDR1 is MNHEY, CDR2 SVGAGI.

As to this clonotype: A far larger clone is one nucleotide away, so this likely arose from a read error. The DNA for the CDR3 is TGTGCCATCAGGCCCCGGGTGACAGCCTACGAGCAGTACTTC. Protein sequence: CAIRPRVTAYEQYF. The chain employs TRBV10-3 and TRBJ2-7; D perhaps matches TRBD1 (5 bases). Germline CDR1 reads ENHRY; CDR2 reads SYGVKD. The CDR3 consists of 14 residues. V lost 6 bases and J lost 2, with 14 bases in between.

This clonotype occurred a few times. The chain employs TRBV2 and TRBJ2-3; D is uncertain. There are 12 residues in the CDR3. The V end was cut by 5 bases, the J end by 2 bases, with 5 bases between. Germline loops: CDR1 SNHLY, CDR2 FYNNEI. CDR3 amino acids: CASSLPTDTQYF. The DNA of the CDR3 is TGTGCCAGCAGTCTTCCCACAGATACGCAGTATTTT.

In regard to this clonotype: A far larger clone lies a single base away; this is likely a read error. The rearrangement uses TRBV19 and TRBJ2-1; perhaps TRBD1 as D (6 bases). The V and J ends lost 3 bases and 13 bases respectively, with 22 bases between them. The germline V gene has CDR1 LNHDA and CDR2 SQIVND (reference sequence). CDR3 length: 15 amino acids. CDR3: CASSILTRGQETQFF. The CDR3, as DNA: TGTGCCAGTAGTATCCTAACCAGGGGCCAAGAGACCCAGTTCTTC. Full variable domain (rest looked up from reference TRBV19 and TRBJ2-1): DGGITQSPKYLFRKEGQNVTLSCEQNLNHDAMYWYRQDPGQGLRLIYYSQIVNDFQKGDIAEGYSVSREKKESFPLTVTSAQKNPTAFYLCASSILTRGQETQFFGPGTRLTVL.

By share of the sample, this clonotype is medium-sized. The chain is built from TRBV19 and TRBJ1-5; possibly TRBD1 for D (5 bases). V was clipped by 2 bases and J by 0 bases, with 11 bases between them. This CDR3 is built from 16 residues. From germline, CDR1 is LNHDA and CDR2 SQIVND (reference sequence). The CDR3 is CASSISSRASNQPQHF. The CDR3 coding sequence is TGTGCCAGTAGTATATCCTCCAGGGCTAGCAATCAGCCCCAGCATTTT.

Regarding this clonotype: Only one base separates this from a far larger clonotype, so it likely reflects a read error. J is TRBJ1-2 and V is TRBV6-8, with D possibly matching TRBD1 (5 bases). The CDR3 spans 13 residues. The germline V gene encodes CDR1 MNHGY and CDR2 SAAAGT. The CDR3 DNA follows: TGTGACAGCAGTGTCCTCGGGGCCTATGGCTACACCTTC. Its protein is CDSSVLGAYGYTF.

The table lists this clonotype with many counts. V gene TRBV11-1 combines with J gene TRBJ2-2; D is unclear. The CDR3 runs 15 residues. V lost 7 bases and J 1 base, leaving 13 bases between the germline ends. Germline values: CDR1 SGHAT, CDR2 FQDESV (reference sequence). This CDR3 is CASNQLMGNTGELFF. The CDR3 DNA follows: TGTGCCAGCAACCAGCTCATGGGGAACACCGGGGAGCTGTTTTTT.

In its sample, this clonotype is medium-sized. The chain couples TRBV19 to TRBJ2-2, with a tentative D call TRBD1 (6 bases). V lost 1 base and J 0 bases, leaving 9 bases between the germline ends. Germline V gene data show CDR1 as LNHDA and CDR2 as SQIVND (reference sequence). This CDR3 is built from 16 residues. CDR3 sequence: CASSIARGSNTGELFF. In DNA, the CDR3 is TGTGCCAGTAGTATAGCCAGGGGATCGAACACCGGGGAGCTGTTTTTT.

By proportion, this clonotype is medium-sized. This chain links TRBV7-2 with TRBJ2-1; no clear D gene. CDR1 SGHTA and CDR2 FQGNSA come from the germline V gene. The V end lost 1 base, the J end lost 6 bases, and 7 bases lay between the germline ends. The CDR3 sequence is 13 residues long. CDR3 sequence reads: CASSLDSANEQFF. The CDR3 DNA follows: TGTGCCAGCAGCTTAGACAGCGCCAATGAGCAGTTCTTC.

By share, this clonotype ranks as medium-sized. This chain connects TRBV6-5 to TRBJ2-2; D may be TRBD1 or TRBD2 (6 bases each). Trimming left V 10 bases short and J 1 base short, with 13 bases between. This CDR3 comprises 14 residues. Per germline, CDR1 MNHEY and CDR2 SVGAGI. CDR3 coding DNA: TGTGCCATCAGGGGCGGGGAGAACACCGGGGAGCTGTTTTTT. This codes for CAIRGGENTGELFF.

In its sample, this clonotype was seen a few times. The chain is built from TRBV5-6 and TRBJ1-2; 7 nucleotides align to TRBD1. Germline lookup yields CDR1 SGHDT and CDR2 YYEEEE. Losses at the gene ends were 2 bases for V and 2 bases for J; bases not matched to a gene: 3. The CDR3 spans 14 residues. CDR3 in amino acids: CASSFQGQNYGYTF. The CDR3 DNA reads TGTGCCAGCAGCTTCCAGGGACAGAACTATGGCTACACCTTC.

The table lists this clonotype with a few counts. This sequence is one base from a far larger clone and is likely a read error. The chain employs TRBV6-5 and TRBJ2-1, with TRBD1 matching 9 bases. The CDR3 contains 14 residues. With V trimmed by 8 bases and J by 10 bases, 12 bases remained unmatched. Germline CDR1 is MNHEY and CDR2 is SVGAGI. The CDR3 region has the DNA TGTGCCAGCGGAGTAGGGACAGGGATCTACGAGCAGTTCTTC. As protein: CASGVGTGIYEQFF.

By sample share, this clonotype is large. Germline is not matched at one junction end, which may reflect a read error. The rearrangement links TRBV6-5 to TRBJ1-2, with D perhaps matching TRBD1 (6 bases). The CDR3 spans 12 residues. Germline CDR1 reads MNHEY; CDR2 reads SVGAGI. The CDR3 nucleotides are TGTGCCAGCTCCAACCCGGGACAAGTTGAACACTTC. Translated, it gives CASSNPGQVEHF.

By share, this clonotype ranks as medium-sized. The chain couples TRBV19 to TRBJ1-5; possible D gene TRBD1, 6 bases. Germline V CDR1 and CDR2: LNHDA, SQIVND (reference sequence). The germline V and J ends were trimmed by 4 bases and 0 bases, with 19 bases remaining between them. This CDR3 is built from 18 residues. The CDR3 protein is CASSTTTGRVSSNQPQHF. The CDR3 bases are TGTGCCAGTAGTACCACGACAGGCCGAGTGAGTAGCAATCAGCCCCAGCATTTT. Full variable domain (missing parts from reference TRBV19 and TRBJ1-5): DGGITQSPKYLFRKEGQNVTLSCEQNLNHDAMYWYRQDPGQGLRLIYYSQIVNDFQKGDIAEGYSVSREKKESFPLTVTSAQKNPTAFYLCASSTTTGRVSSNQPQHFGDGTRLSIL.

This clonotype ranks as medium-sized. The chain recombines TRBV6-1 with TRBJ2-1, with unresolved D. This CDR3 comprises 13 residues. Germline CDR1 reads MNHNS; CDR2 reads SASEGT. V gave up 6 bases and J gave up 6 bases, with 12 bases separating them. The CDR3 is CASRAGFVNEQFF. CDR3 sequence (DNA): TGTGCCAGCAGGGCAGGATTCGTCAATGAGCAGTTCTTC.

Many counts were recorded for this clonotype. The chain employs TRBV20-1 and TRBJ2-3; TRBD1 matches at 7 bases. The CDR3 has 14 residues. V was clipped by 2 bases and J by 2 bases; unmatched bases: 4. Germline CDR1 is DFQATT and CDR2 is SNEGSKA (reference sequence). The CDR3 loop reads CSARRQGDTDTQYF. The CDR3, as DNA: TGCAGTGCTAGAAGACAGGGCGACACAGATACGCAGTATTTT.

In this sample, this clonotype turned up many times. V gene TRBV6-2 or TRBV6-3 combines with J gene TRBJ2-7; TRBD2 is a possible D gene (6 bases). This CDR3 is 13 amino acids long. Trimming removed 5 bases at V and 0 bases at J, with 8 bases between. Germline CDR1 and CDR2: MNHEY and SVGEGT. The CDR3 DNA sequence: TGTGCCAGCAGTCTCGGGGGCTCCTACGAGCAGTACTTC. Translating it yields CASSLGGSYEQYF.